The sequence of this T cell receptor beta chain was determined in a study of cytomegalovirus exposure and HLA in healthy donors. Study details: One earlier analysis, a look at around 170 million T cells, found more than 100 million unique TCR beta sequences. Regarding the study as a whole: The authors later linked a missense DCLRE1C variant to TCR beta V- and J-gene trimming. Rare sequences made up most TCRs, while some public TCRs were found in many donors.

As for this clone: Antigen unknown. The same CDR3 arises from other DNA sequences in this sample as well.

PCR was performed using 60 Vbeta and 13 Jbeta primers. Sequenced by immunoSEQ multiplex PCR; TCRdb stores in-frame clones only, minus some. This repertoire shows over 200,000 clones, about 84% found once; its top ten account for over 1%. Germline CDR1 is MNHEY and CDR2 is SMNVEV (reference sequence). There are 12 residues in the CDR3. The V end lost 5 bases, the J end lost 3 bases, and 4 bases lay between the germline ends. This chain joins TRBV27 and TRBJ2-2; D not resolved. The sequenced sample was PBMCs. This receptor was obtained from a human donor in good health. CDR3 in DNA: TGTGCCAGCAGTCCTTACACCGGGGAGCTGTTTTTT. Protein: CASSPYTGELFF.